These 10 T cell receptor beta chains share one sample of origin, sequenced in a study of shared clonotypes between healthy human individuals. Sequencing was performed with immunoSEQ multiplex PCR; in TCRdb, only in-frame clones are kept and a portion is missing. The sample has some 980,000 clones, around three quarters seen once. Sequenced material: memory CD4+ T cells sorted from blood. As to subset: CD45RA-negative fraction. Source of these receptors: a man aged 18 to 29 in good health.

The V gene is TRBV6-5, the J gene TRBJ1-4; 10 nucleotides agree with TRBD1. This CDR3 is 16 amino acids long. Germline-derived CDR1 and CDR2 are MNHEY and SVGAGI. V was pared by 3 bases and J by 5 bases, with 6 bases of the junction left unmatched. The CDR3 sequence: CASSYYQGQGNEKLFF. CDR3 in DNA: TGTGCCAGCAGTTATTACCAGGGACAGGGGAATGAAAAACTGTTTTTT.

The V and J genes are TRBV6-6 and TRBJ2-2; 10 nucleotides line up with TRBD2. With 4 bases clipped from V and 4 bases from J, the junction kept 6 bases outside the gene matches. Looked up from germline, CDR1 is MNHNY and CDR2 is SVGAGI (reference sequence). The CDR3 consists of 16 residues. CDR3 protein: CASSFLAGEGTGELFF. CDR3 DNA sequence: TGTGCCAGCAGTTTCCTAGCGGGAGAAGGCACCGGGGAGCTGTTTTTT.

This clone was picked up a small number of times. The CDR3, as DNA: TGTGCCAGCAGCTTGGACAGCCTCGATGGCTACACCTTC. Protein: CASSLDSLDGYTF. The chain combines TRBV7-2 with TRBJ1-2; possible D gene TRBD1, 6 bases. The germline V gene encodes CDR1 SGHTA and CDR2 FQGNSA. This CDR3 is 13 amino acids long. Between the trimmed V and J ends, which lost 3 bases and 6 bases, there was a span of 11 bases. Full variable domain (rest looked up from reference TRBV7-2 and TRBJ1-2): GAGVSQSPSNKVTEKGKDVELRCDPISGHTALYWYRQSLGQGLEFLIYFQGNSAPDKSGLPSDRFSAERTGGSVSTLTIQRTQQEDSAVYLCASSLDSLDGYTFGSGTRLTVV.

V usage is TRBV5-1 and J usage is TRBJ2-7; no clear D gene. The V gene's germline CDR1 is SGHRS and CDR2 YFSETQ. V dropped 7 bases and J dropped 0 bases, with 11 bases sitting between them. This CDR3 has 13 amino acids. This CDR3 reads CASGLGDSYEQYF. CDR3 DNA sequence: TGCGCCAGCGGTCTTGGCGACTCCTACGAGCAGTACTTC.

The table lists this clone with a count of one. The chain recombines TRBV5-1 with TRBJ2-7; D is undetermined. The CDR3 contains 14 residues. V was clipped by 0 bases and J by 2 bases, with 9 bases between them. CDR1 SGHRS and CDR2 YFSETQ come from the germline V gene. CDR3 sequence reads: CASSLEGSTYEQYF. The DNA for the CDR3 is TGCGCCAGCAGCTTGGAAGGCAGCACCTACGAGCAGTACTTC.

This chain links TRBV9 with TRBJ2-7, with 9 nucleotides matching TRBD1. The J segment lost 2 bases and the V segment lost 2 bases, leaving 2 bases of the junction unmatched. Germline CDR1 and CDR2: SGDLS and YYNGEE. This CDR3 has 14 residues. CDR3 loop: CASSVRQGAYEQYF. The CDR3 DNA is TGTGCCAGCAGCGTCCGACAGGGGGCCTACGAGCAGTACTTC.

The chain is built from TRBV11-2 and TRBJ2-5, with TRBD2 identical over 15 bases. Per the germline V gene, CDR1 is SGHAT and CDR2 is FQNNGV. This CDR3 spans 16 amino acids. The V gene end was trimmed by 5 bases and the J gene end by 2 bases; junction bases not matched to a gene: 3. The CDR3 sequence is CASSPGTSGGQETQYF. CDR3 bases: TGTGCCAGCAGCCCAGGGACTAGCGGGGGGCAAGAGACCCAGTACTTC.

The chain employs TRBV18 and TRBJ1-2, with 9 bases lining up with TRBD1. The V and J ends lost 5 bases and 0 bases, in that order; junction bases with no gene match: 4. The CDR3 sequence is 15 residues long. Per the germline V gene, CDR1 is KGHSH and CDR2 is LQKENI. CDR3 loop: CASSTGTGPNYGYTF. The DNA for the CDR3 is TGTGCCAGCTCAACCGGGACAGGGCCTAACTATGGCTACACCTTC.

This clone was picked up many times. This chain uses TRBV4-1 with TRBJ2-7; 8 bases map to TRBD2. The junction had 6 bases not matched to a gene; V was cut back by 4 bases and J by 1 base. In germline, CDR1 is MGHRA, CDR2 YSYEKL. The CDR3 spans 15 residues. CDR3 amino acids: CASSPSGGWSYEQYF. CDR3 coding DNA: TGCGCCAGCAGCCCGAGCGGGGGATGGTCCTACGAGCAGTACTTC.

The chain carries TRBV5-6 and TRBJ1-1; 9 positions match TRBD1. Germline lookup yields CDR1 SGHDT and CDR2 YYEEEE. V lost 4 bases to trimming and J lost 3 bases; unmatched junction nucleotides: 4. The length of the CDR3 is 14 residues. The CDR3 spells CASSPRDRDTEAFF. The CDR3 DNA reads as TGTGCCAGCAGCCCCCGGGACAGGGACACTGAAGCTTTCTTT.